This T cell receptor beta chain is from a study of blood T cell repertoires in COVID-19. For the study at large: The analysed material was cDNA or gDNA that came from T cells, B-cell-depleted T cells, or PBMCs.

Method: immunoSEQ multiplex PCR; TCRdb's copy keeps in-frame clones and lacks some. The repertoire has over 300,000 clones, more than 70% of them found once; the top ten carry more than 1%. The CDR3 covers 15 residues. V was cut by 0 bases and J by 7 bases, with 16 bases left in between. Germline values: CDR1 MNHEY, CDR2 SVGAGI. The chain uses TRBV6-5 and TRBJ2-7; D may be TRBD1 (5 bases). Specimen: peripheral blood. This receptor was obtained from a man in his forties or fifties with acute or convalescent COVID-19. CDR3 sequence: CASSYSSRALREQYF. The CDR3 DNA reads TGTGCCAGCAGTTACTCGAGCAGGGCCCTTAGAGAGCAGTACTTC.